This record covers a single T cell receptor beta chain. Its antigen remains unidentified. Sequencing targeted TCR beta in T cells from blood (CD8+ and CD4+). Negative isolation yielded CD8+ and CD4+ T cells; FACS enriched TEMRA cells. These data belong to a study of CD8 T cells in Susac syndrome. Germline V gene sequence: CDR1 SGDLS, CDR2 YYNGEE. The length of the CDR3 is 16 residues. V dropped 3 bases and J dropped 7 bases, with 19 bases sitting between them. With random hexamers, reverse transcription was performed on about 0.5 to 1 ug of RNA. immunoSEQ multiplex PCR amplified TCR beta CDR3 across 54 Vbeta, 13 Jbeta. TCRdb re-called the immunoSEQ multiplex PCR reads with MiXCR, one entry per CDR3 protein. Here the sample spans around 190,000 distinct CDR3 sequences, 90% to 95% being singletons. General observations from the study: The study acknowledged a relatively small number of individuals in its TCR sequencing and HLA analysis.

The chain links TRBV9 to TRBJ1-4; the D gene is possibly TRBD1 (6 bases). The TCR comes from a human donor in good health. The source material was CD4+ T cells from PBMCs. CDR3 DNA: TGTGCCAGCAGCGCAACCTCTTCCACCAGGGGTGAAAAACTGTTTTTT. This sequence encodes CASSATSSTRGEKLFF.